The 29 T cell receptor beta chains listed next were all sequenced from one sample in a study of T cells in localized non-small cell lung cancer. Assay used: immunoSEQ multiplex PCR; TCRdb lists only in-frame clones, some missing. The sample carries approximately 52,000 clones, roughly 80% recorded once. The sequences come from peripheral blood, collected before any cancer treatment. The receptors were gathered from a man between 40 and 70 years old with stage I squamous cell lung carcinoma.

This clone was counted between two and nine times. CDR3 bases: TGTGCCAGCAGGGGACCGGGACTAGCGGGGCCCTACGAGCAGTACTTC. Its translation: CASRGPGLAGPYEQYF. The chain links TRBV7-9 to TRBJ2-7, with 13 positions matching TRBD2. The length of the CDR3 is 16 residues. V was clipped by 6 bases and J by 2 bases; unmatched bases: 7. The germline gives CDR1 SEHNR, CDR2 FQNEAQ (reference sequence).

This chain uses TRBV21-1 with TRBJ1-1; the D call in the table, TRBD1, was not verified against the DNA. TRBV21-1 is recorded as a pseudogene. The CDR3 consists of 15 residues. CDR3 in DNA: TGTGCCAGCGCGGACAGGGGGGTAGGGGACACTGAAGCTTTCTTT. This gives the protein CASADRGVGDTEAFF.

The chain combines TRBV6-1 with TRBJ1-3; D unresolved. The CDR3 contains 14 residues. Germline V CDR1 and CDR2: MNHNS, SASEGT. V was trimmed by 3 bases and J by 2 bases, leaving 8 bases between them. The CDR3 here is CASSEWVAGNTIYF. Here the CDR3 DNA reads TGTGCCAGCAGTGAGTGGGTTGCTGGAAACACCATATATTTT.

The chain employs TRBV18 and TRBJ1-1; D remains ambiguous. Germline CDR1 is KGHSH and CDR2 is LQKENI. The CDR3 spans 14 residues. The germline V and J ends were trimmed by 3 bases and 0 bases, with 8 bases remaining between them. The CDR3 is CASSPGTVNTEAFF. DNA for the CDR3: TGTGCCAGCTCACCCGGAACAGTGAACACTGAAGCTTTCTTT.

This chain uses TRBV6-5 with TRBJ1-1, with a weak D call TRBD1 (5 bases). Germline-derived CDR1 and CDR2 are MNHEY and SVGAGI. V was trimmed by 5 bases and J by 5 bases, leaving 6 bases between them. CDR3 length: 11 amino acids. The CDR3, as DNA: TGTGCCAGCAGTGAGGGGACTGAAGCTTTCTTT. Translated, it gives CASSEGTEAFF.

The chain has TRBV6-5 and TRBJ2-7; TRBD2 is a possible D gene (5 bases). V dropped 6 bases and J dropped 0 bases, with 15 bases sitting between them. There are 15 residues in the CDR3. CDR1 and CDR2 (germline): MNHEY, SVGAGI. The CDR3 nucleotides read TGTGCCAGCAGACCCGGAAGTGGGAGCTCCTACGAGCAGTACTTC. Amino acid sequence: CASRPGSGSSYEQYF.

The rearrangement joins TRBV27 to TRBJ2-3; TRBD2 agrees at 9 bases. Germline values: CDR1 MNHEY, CDR2 SMNVEV (reference sequence). This CDR3 has 17 residues. V lost 3 bases, J lost 2 bases, and 9 bases stayed unmatched. CDR3: CASSFSLAGYHTDTQYF. The CDR3 nucleotides read TGTGCCAGCAGTTTCAGCCTAGCGGGGTACCACACAGATACGCAGTATTTT.

V and J are TRBV5-1 and TRBJ2-6; maybe TRBD1 (6 bases). In germline, CDR1 is SGHRS, CDR2 YFSETQ. CDR3 length: 15 amino acids. V was shortened by 2 bases and J by 1 base, with 7 bases between the two germline ends. In nucleotides, the CDR3 is TGCGCCAGCAGCTTCGGGACATCTGGGGCCAACGTCCTGACTTTC. This sequence encodes CASSFGTSGANVLTF. The whole variable domain, filled in from reference TRBV5-1 and TRBJ2-6, reads KAGVTQTPRYLIKTRGQQVTLSCSPISGHRSVSWYQQTPGQGLQFLFEYFSETQRNKGNFPGRFSGRQFSNSRSEMNVSTLELGDSALYLCASSFGTSGANVLTFGAGSRLTVL.

A single count supports this clone. The chain couples TRBV5-4 to TRBJ1-2; a possible D gene is TRBD1 (5 bases). Germline lookup yields CDR1 SGHNT and CDR2 YYREEE (reference sequence). V was clipped by 4 bases and J by 8 bases, with 15 bases between them. The CDR3 extends over 13 amino acids. CDR3 coding DNA: TGTGCCAGCAGCCCGGGACCCTCCGGGGGCTACACCTTC. Translated: CASSPGPSGGYTF.

The chain carries TRBV6-5 and TRBJ1-1; TRBD1 agrees at 9 bases. The CDR3 totals 15 residues. V lost 2 bases and J lost 4; bases outside the gene matches: 5. The germline V gene encodes CDR1 MNHEY and CDR2 SVGAGI. This CDR3 reads CASSYPGQGSTEAFF. CDR3 DNA: TGTGCCAGCAGTTACCCTGGACAGGGGAGCACTGAAGCTTTCTTT.

CDR3 sequence: CASSYAGDGGNTIYF. In DNA form, the CDR3 reads TGTGCCAGCAGTTACGCAGGTGACGGGGGAAACACCATATATTTT. The chain carries TRBV6-5 and TRBJ1-3; D gene unclear. The CDR3 sequence is 15 residues long. Trimming took off 2 bases at V and 4 bases at J, with 12 bases between the two ends. Per the germline V gene, CDR1 is MNHEY and CDR2 is SVGAGI.

V usage is TRBV10-3 and J usage is TRBJ2-1; D is possibly TRBD1 (5 bases). Trimming took 2 bases from V and 9 from J, leaving 17 bases between them. Germline V lookup: CDR1 ENHRY, CDR2 SYGVKD. The length of the CDR3 is 15 residues. The CDR3 DNA follows: TGTGCCATCAGTGAGGCGGCAGAAAGGGGTGGTGAGCAGTTCTTC. Protein product: CAISEAAERGGEQFF.

This chain uses TRBV9 with TRBJ1-2; possibly TRBD1 for D (5 bases). The CDR3 has 13 residues. Trimming pared 0 bases from V and 5 bases from J, leaving 8 bases between. Germline CDR1 reads SGDLS; CDR2 reads YYNGEE. The CDR3 region is CASSVAGAYGYTF. DNA of the CDR3: TGTGCCAGCAGCGTAGCTGGGGCTTATGGCTACACCTTC.

The V and J genes are TRBV5-1 and TRBJ2-7; TRBD1 aligns across 8 bases. The CDR3 length is 15 residues. Per the germline V gene, CDR1 is SGHRS and CDR2 is YFSETQ. V was clipped by 1 base and J by 3 bases; unmatched bases: 6. This chain's CDR3 is CASSLSGQGSYEQYF. The CDR3, as DNA: TGCGCCAGCAGCTTGTCCGGACAGGGTAGCTACGAGCAGTACTTC.

J is TRBJ2-3 and V is TRBV7-9, with unresolved D. The CDR3 is 12 amino acids. The V end lost 6 bases, the J end lost 6 bases, and 10 bases lay between the germline ends. Germline V gives CDR1 SEHNR, CDR2 FQNEAQ (reference sequence). CDR3 amino acids: CASRDPRDTQYF. CDR3 nucleotide sequence: TGTGCCAGCAGGGACCCAAGGGATACGCAGTATTTT.

The gene calls are TRBV30 and TRBJ1-6; D is undetermined. Deletions cut 5 bases from V and 6 bases from J, with 8 bases between. The germline V gene has CDR1 GTSNPN and CDR2 SVGIG (reference sequence). There are 12 residues in the CDR3. The CDR3 loop is CAWRTPNSPLHF. The CDR3 bases are TGTGCCTGGCGGACTCCTAATTCACCCCTCCACTTT.

As DNA, the CDR3 is TGTGCCAGCAGTTATTGGGGGCAGAACCAAGAGACCCAGTACTTC. It codes for CASSYWGQNQETQYF. V and J are TRBV6-5 and TRBJ2-5, with a weak D call TRBD1 (6 bases). The CDR3 has 15 amino acids. The ends were cut back, 3 bases at V and 0 bases at J, with 11 bases in the middle. Germline V gives CDR1 MNHEY, CDR2 SVGAGI.

J is TRBJ1-2 and V is TRBV2; the D gene is possibly TRBD1 (5 bases). Germline assignment: CDR1 SNHLY and CDR2 FYNNEI. The length of the CDR3 is 13 residues. V was clipped by 6 bases and J by 8 bases, with 16 bases between them. As DNA, the CDR3 is TGTGCCAGCAGGACAGAGAAAACGGTGGGCTACACCTTC. Amino acids: CASRTEKTVGYTF.

The gene calls are TRBV5-1 and TRBJ2-3; TRBD1 agrees at 7 bases. Germline trimming cut 4 bases from V and 4 bases from J; bases unmatched to any gene: 6. CDR3 length: 14 residues. The V gene's germline CDR1 is SGHRS and CDR2 YFSETQ. The CDR3 protein is CASSPGTAADTQYF. The DNA for the CDR3 is TGCGCCAGCAGCCCCGGGACAGCGGCAGATACGCAGTATTTT.

This clone was found a few times. The V call is TRBV28, the J call TRBJ1-4, with D maybe TRBD1 (5 bases). Trimming took off 5 bases at V and 8 bases at J, with 21 bases between the two ends. Germline V gene sequence: CDR1 MDHEN, CDR2 SYDVKM. The CDR3 runs to 16 residues. CDR3 residues: CASSVEGTLEGEKLFF. In DNA, the CDR3 is TGTGCCAGCAGTGTCGAAGGTACTTTGGAGGGGGAAAAACTGTTTTTT.

This rearrangement joins TRBV7-9 to TRBJ1-5; tentative D call: TRBD1 (5 bases). The CDR3 is 12 residues long. V lost 5 bases and J lost 5, with 7 bases in between. Germline V gene sequence: CDR1 SEHNR, CDR2 FQNEAQ (reference sequence). This chain's CDR3 is CASSRDDQPQHF. CDR3 bases: TGTGCCAGCAGCCGGGACGATCAGCCCCAGCATTTT.

The rearrangement joins TRBV30 to TRBJ1-3; no clear D gene. CDR1 is GTSNPN and CDR2 is SVGIG in the germline V gene (reference sequence). Trimming took 1 base from V and 4 from J, leaving 8 bases between them. The CDR3 totals 13 residues. The CDR3 DNA sequence: TGTGCCTGGAGTGCGGCACCGGGAAACACCATATATTTT. Translation: CAWSAAPGNTIYF. Supplemented by reference TRBV30 and TRBJ1-3, the full variable domain reads SQTIHQWPATLVQPVGSPLSLECTVEGTSNPNLYWYRQAAGRGLQLLFYSVGIGQISSEVPQNLSASRPQDRQFILSSKKLLLSDSGFYLCAWSAAPGNTIYFGEGSWLTVV.

J is TRBJ1-2 and V is TRBV28; possibly TRBD1 for D (5 bases). Germline loops: CDR1 MDHEN, CDR2 SYDVKM. Trimming took off 6 bases at V and 2 bases at J, with 10 bases between the two ends. The CDR3 is 13 residues long. The CDR3 loop reads CASRWEGNYGYTF. The CDR3 region has the DNA TGTGCCAGCAGGTGGGAGGGGAACTATGGCTACACCTTC.

This chain connects TRBV19 to TRBJ1-1; TRBD1 might be the D (6 bases). Deletions cut 7 bases from V and 5 bases from J, with 17 bases between. This CDR3 region has 14 residues. CDR1 LNHDA and CDR2 SQIVND come from the germline V gene (reference sequence). This CDR3 reads CASIDGGENTEAFF. As DNA, the CDR3 is TGTGCCAGTATCGACGGGGGCGAGAATACTGAAGCTTTCTTT. Supplemented by reference TRBV19 and TRBJ1-1, the full variable domain reads DGGITQSPKYLFRKEGQNVTLSCEQNLNHDAMYWYRQDPGQGLRLIYYSQIVNDFQKGDIAEGYSVSREKKESFPLTVTSAQKNPTAFYLCASIDGGENTEAFFGQGTRLTVV.

This rearrangement joins TRBV7-9 to TRBJ2-2; D might be TRBD1 or TRBD2, each matching 5 bases. CDR3 size: 14 residues. V was clipped by 6 bases and J by 6 bases, with 14 bases between them. Germline V gives CDR1 SEHNR, CDR2 FQNEAQ (reference sequence). The CDR3 nucleotides read TGTGCCAGCAGATTTGGGACGTTAGCCGGGGAGCTGTTTTTT. This gives the protein CASRFGTLAGELFF.

This clone has a handful of counts. V gene TRBV11-2 combines with J gene TRBJ1-3, with a possible D match to TRBD1 (6 bases). This CDR3 has 15 amino acids. Germline CDR1 reads SGHAT; CDR2 reads FQNNGV. The ends were cut back, 2 bases at V and 0 bases at J, with 8 bases in the middle. This chain's CDR3 is CASSLQGISGNTIYF. Here the CDR3 DNA reads TGTGCCAGCAGCTTACAGGGGATCTCTGGAAACACCATATATTTT. Complete variable domain (other parts from reference TRBV11-2 and TRBJ1-3): EAGVAQSPRYKIIEKRQSVAFWCNPISGHATLYWYQQILGQGPKLLIQFQNNGVVDDSQLPKDRFSAERLKGVDSTLKIQPAKLEDSAVYLCASSLQGISGNTIYFGEGSWLTVV.

This sequence joins TRBV28 and TRBJ1-1, with D perhaps TRBD1 (6 bases). The CDR3 totals 16 residues. The V gene lost 6 bases and the J gene lost 1 base, with 18 bases spanning the gap. Germline lookup yields CDR1 MDHEN and CDR2 SYDVKM. The CDR3 loop is CASSPRGGVGNTEAFF. In DNA, the CDR3 is TGTGCCAGCAGCCCTCGAGGGGGGGTCGGGAACACTGAAGCTTTCTTT.

The CDR3 sequence is CASSSLNPIQNEKLFF. The CDR3 DNA is TGTGCCAGCAGCTCCTTGAACCCAATTCAGAATGAAAAACTGTTTTTT. The J gene is TRBJ1-4, the V gene TRBV5-6; D ambiguous. Trimming shortened V by 3 bases and J by 5 bases, and 17 bases separated the two germline ends. This CDR3 is built from 16 residues. Germline V gene lookup returns CDR1 SGHDT and CDR2 YYEEEE. The whole variable domain, remainder taken from reference TRBV5-6 and TRBJ1-4, is DAGVTQSPTHLIKTRGQQVTLRCSPKSGHDTVSWYQQALGQGPQFIFQYYEEEERQRGNFPDRFSGHQFPNYSSELNVNALLLGDSALYLCASSSLNPIQNEKLFFGSGTQLSVL.

The chain joins TRBV19 to TRBJ1-5; no definite D call. The CDR3 loop spans 12 amino acids. Between the trimmed V and J ends, which lost 5 bases and 4 bases, there was a span of 6 bases. Per germline, CDR1 LNHDA and CDR2 SQIVND (reference sequence). CDR3 DNA sequence: TGTGCCAGTAGTGCCTTAAATCAGCCCCAGCATTTT. Encoded protein: CASSALNQPQHF.